The clone carrying this T cell receptor (beta chain) was seen once. Its antigen is as yet unknown. This CDR3 has 16 amino acids. Germline CDR1 SNHLY, CDR2 FYNNEI. V was clipped by 0 bases and J by 5 bases; unmatched bases: 3. This table comes from immunoSEQ multiplex PCR, and its TCRdb copy is limited to in-frame clones, with some not included. The table has roughly 45,000 clones, approximately 95% seen once. This specimen comes from a study of cytomegalovirus exposure and HLA in healthy donors. Whole-study context: Later, an analysis reported that the approximately 120 validation repertoires had used the same platform as the roughly 700 first-cohort repertoires. General study points: That first-cohort TCR clusters tended to co-occur in the 90 to 150 validation repertoires was found in a later analysis.

The donors were in the roughly 130-subject validation cohort, distinct from the 666-subject first cohort. The sequenced material came from PBMCs. The chain has TRBV2 and TRBJ2-5; 13 bases match TRBD2. The sequence derives from a woman younger than 35 in good health and CMV-seropositive. CDR3 protein: CASSEAGLAGLETQYF. Written as DNA, the CDR3 is TGTGCCAGCAGTGAAGCGGGACTAGCGGGATTGGAGACCCAGTACTTC.